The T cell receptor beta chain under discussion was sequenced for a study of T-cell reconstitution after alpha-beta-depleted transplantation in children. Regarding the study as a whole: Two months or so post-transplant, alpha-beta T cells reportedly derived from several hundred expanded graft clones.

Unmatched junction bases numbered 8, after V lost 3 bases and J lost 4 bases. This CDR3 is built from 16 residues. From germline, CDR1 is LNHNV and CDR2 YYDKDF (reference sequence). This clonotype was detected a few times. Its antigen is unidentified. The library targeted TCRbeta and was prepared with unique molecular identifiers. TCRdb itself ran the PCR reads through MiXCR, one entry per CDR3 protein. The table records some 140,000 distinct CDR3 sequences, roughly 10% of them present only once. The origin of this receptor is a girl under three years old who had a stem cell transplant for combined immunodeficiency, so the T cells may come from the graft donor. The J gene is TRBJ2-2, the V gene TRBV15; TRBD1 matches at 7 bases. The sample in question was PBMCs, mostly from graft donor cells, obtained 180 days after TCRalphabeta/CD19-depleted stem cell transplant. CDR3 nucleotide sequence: TGTGCCACCAGCAGGGAGACAGGGAGTACCACCGGGGAGCTGTTTTTT. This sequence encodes CATSRETGSTTGELFF.